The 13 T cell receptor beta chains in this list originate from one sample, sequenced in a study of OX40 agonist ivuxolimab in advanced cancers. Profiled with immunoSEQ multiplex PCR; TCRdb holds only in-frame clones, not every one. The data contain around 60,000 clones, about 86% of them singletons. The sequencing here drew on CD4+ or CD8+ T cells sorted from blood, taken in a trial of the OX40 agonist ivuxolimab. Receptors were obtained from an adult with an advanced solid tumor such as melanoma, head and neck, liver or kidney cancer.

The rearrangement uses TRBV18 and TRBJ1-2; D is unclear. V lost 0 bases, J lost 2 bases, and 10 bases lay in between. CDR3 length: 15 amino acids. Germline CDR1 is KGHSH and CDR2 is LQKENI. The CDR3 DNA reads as TGTGCCAGCTCACCACCGTTTGCAGTCAACTATGGCTACACCTTC. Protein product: CASSPPFAVNYGYTF.

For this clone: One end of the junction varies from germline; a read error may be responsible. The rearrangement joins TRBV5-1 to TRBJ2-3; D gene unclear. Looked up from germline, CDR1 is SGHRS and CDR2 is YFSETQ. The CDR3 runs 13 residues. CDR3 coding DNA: TGCGCCAGCGCCCCCCCCCACACAAATACGCAGTATTTT. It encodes CASAPPHTNTQYF.

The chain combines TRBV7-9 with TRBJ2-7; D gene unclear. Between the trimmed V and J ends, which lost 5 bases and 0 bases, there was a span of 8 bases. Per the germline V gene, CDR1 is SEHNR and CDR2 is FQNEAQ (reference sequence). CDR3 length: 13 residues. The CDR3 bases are TGTGCCAGCAGCCTACAGAACTCCTACGAGCAGTACTTC. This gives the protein CASSLQNSYEQYF.

The CDR3, as DNA: TGTGCCAGTAAGCTTCAGGTTAACTATGGCTACACCTTC. Protein product: CASKLQVNYGYTF. This chain links TRBV19 with TRBJ1-2; D ambiguous. Looked up from germline, CDR1 is LNHDA and CDR2 is SQIVND (reference sequence). The CDR3 length is 13 residues. The germline V and J ends were trimmed by 7 bases and 1 base, with 10 bases remaining between them.

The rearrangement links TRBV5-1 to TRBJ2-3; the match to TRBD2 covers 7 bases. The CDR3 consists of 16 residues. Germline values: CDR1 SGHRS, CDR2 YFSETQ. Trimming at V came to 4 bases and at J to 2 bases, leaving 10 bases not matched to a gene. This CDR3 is CASSVRLAGATDTQYF. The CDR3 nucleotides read TGCGCCAGCAGCGTACGACTAGCAGGAGCCACAGATACGCAGTATTTT.

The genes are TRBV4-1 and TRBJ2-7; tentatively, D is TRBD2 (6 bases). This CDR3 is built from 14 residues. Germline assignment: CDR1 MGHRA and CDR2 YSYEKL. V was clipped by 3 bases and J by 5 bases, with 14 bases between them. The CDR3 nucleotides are TGCGCCAGCAGCCATCAACAGGAGGGAAACGAGCAGTACTTC. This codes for CASSHQQEGNEQYF.

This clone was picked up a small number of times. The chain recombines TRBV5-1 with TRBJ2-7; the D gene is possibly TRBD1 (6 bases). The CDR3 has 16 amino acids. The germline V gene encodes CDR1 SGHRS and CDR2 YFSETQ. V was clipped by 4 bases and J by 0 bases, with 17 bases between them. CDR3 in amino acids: CASSRATGTGSYEQYF. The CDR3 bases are TGCGCCAGCAGCCGCGCAACAGGGACGGGCTCCTACGAGCAGTACTTC.

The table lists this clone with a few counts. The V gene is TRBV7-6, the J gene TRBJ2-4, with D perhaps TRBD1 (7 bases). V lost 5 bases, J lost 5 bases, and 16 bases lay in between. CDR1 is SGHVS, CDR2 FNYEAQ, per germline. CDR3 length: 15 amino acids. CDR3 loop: CASSPGGGFQNIQYF. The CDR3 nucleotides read TGTGCCAGCAGCCCAGGGGGAGGTTTCCAAAACATTCAGTACTTC.

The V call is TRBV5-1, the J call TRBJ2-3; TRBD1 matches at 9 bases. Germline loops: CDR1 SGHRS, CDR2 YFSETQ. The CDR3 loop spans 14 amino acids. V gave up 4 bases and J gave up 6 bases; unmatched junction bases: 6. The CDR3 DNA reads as TGCGCCAGCAGCGTCGGGACAGGGTTGGATACGCAGTATTTT. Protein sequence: CASSVGTGLDTQYF.

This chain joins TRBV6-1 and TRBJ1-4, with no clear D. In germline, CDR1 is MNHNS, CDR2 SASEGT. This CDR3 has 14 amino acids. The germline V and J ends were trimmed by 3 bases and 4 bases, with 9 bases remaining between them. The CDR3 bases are TGTGCCAGCAGTGAGGGATGGAATAATGAAAAACTGTTTTTT. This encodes CASSEGWNNEKLFF.

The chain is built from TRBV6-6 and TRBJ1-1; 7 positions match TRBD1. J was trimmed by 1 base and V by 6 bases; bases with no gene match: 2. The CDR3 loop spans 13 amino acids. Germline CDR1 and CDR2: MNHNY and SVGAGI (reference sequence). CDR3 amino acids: CASRWTGNTEAFF. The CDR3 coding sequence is TGTGCCAGCAGATGGACAGGGAACACTGAAGCTTTCTTT.

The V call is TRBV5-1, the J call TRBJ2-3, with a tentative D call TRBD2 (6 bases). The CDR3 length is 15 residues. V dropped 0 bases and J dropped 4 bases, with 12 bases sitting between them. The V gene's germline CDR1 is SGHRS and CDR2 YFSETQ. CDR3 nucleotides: TGCGCCAGCAGCTTGGGTCAAGCGGGCCCAGATACGCAGTATTTT. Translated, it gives CASSLGQAGPDTQYF.

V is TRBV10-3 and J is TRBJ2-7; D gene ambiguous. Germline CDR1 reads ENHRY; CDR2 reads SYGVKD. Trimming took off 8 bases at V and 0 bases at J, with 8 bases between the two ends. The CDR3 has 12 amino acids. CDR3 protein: CAIGRNSYEQYF. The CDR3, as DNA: TGTGCCATCGGAAGGAACTCCTACGAGCAGTACTTC.